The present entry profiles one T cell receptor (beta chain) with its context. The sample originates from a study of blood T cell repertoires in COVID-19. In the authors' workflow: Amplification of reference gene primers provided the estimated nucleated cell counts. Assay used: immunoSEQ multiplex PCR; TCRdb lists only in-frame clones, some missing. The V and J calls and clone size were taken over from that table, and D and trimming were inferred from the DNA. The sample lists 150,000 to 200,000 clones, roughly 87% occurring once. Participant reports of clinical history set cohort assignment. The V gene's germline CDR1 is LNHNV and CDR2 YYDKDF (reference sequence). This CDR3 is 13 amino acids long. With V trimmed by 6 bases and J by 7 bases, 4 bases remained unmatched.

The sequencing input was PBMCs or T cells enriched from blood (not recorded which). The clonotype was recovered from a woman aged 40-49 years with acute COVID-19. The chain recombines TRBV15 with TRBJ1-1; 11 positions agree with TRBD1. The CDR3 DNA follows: TGTGCCACCAGGTGGACAGGGGGCATTGAAGCTTTCTTT. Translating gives CATRWTGGIEAFF.